What follows are 16 T cell receptor beta chains derived from one specimen sequenced in a study of CD8+ T cells in alopecia areata. Extracted RNA was reverse transcribed into cDNA, the sequencing template. Method: immunoSEQ multiplex PCR; TCRdb's copy keeps in-frame clones and lacks some. The sample lists approximately 100,000 clones; around 59% were seen once. Sequenced material: CD4+ T cells sorted from blood. The source of these receptors is a human donor in good health.

The chain combines TRBV6-1 with TRBJ1-2; TRBD1 matches 7 bases. The CDR3 totals 13 residues. The V gene end was trimmed by 5 bases and the J gene end by 5 bases; junction bases not matched to a gene: 5. Germline values: CDR1 MNHNS, CDR2 SASEGT. CDR3 protein: CASSRDSRYGYTF. The CDR3 bases are TGTGCCAGCAGTAGGGACAGCCGATATGGCTACACCTTC.

Only one count was recorded for this clone. This chain joins TRBV5-1 and TRBJ2-7, with 7 bases matching TRBD1. The germline gives CDR1 SGHRS, CDR2 YFSETQ. V gave up 4 bases and J gave up 4 bases; unmatched junction bases: 11. CDR3 size: 15 residues. CDR3 in amino acids: CASSSDRDPRYEQYF. The CDR3 nucleotides are TGCGCCAGCAGCAGCGACAGGGACCCTAGGTACGAGCAGTACTTC.

The gene calls are TRBV29-1 and TRBJ2-2; D might be TRBD2 (5 bases). CDR1 and CDR2 from the germline V gene are SQVTM and ANQGSEA. This CDR3 is built from 15 residues. V was trimmed by 1 base and J by 4 bases, leaving 13 bases between them. The CDR3 spells CSVEGGAGITGELFF. In DNA, the CDR3 is TGCAGCGTTGAAGGAGGCGCCGGGATCACCGGGGAGCTGTTTTTT.

The chain recombines TRBV15 with TRBJ2-3; 11 nucleotides align to TRBD2. CDR1 LNHNV and CDR2 YYDKDF come from the germline V gene (reference sequence). The CDR3 totals 16 residues. Unmatched junction bases numbered 3, after V lost 2 bases and J lost 2 bases. Here the CDR3 reads CATSRLAGGPTDTQYF. For the CDR3, the DNA is TGTGCCACCAGCAGACTAGCGGGGGGCCCCACAGATACGCAGTATTTT. The full variable domain, rest sourced from reference TRBV15 and TRBJ2-3, is DAMVIQNPRYQVTQFGKPVTLSCSQTLNHNVMYWYQQKSSQAPKLLFHYYDKDFNNEADTPDNFQSRRPNTSFCFLDIRSPGLGDTAMYLCATSRLAGGPTDTQYFGPGTRLTVL.

V usage is TRBV28 and J usage is TRBJ1-2, with D possibly being TRBD1 (5 bases). In germline, CDR1 is MDHEN, CDR2 SYDVKM. This CDR3 region has 13 residues. V was trimmed by 2 bases and J by 4 bases, leaving 8 bases between them. CDR3 loop: CASSLGAAYGYTF. The CDR3 nucleotides read TGTGCCAGCAGTTTAGGGGCAGCCTATGGCTACACCTTC.

In its sample, this clone was seen a few times. The rearrangement joins TRBV28 to TRBJ1-5, with D perhaps matching TRBD1 (5 bases). Between the trimmed V and J ends, which lost 7 bases and 1 base, there was a span of 17 bases. This CDR3 has 16 residues. The germline V gene has CDR1 MDHEN and CDR2 SYDVKM. CDR3 loop: CASTPWKRGSNQPQHF. CDR3 DNA: TGTGCCAGCACCCCTTGGAAAAGGGGAAGCAATCAGCCCCAGCATTTT. The full variable domain, with the rest looked up from reference TRBV28 and TRBJ1-5, is DVKVTQSSRYLVKRTGEKVFLECVQDMDHENMFWYRQDPGLGLRLIYFSYDVKMKEKGDIPEGYSVSREKKERFSLILESASTNQTSMYLCASTPWKRGSNQPQHFGDGTRLSIL.

This clone was found once. The rearrangement links TRBV30 to TRBJ1-4, with 11 bases that match TRBD1. This CDR3 region has 14 residues. Unmatched junction bases numbered 3, after V lost 1 base and J lost 8 bases. Germline V gene sequence: CDR1 GTSNPN, CDR2 SVGIG (reference sequence). The CDR3: CAWSADRGLEKLFF. Written as DNA, the CDR3 is TGTGCCTGGAGTGCGGACAGGGGGCTGGAAAAACTGTTTTTT.

This chain joins TRBV5-6 and TRBJ2-5; D possibly matches TRBD1 or TRBD2 (5 bases each). The V end was cut by 0 bases, the J end by 5 bases, with 11 bases between. This CDR3 is built from 14 residues. The V gene's germline CDR1 is SGHDT and CDR2 YYEEEE. The CDR3 is CASSLAGPKETQYF. Here the CDR3 DNA reads TGTGCCAGCAGCTTGGCGGGGCCGAAGGAGACCCAGTACTTC.

This clone appeared a few times. The rearrangement joins TRBV15 to TRBJ2-5; 9 bases fit TRBD2. With V trimmed by 0 bases and J by 2 bases, 13 bases remained unmatched. The V gene's germline CDR1 is LNHNV and CDR2 YYDKDF (reference sequence). CDR3 size: 19 residues. In DNA, the CDR3 is TGTGCCACCAGCAGAGATCTCGCCCTAGCGGGGAGTCTTCAAGAGACCCAGTACTTC. As protein: CATSRDLALAGSLQETQYF.

The V gene is TRBV30, the J gene TRBJ2-1; 8 bases are shared with TRBD2. This CDR3 is built from 13 residues. CDR1 and CDR2 (germline): GTSNPN, SVGIG (reference sequence). J lost 11 bases, V lost 5 bases, and 11 bases had no gene match. The DNA of the CDR3 is TGTGCCTGGGGTACTAGCGGCCCCTCGAAGCAGTTCTTC. Residues: CAWGTSGPSKQFF.

This chain joins TRBV15 and TRBJ1-2; TRBD1 agrees at 8 bases. The ends lost 7 bases at V and 7 bases at J; junction bases unmatched: 17. This CDR3 is 16 amino acids long. CDR1 is LNHNV and CDR2 is YYDKDF in the germline V gene (reference sequence). CDR3 sequence: CATNRRPGQERSGYTF. CDR3 DNA: TGTGCCACCAACAGGAGGCCGGGACAGGAACGGAGTGGCTACACCTTC.

The gene calls are TRBV4-2 and TRBJ1-5; D remains unclear. The CDR3 has 16 residues. V lost 0 bases, J lost 5 bases, and 14 bases lay in between. Germline CDR1 reads LGHNA; CDR2 reads YNFKEQ. For the CDR3, the DNA is TGTGCCAGCAGCCAAGATGCGGGTTGGGGTGATCAGCCCCAGCATTTT. This encodes CASSQDAGWGDQPQHF.

The rearrangement links TRBV7-2 to TRBJ2-5; 8 nucleotides line up with TRBD2. Looked up from germline, CDR1 is SGHTA and CDR2 is FQGNSA. Trimming removed 5 bases from V and 4 bases from J; junction bases left unmatched: 9. This CDR3 has 15 amino acids. The CDR3 protein is CASSPLRGGGETQYF. Here the CDR3 DNA reads TGTGCCAGCAGCCCCCTCCGGGGGGGAGGAGAGACCCAGTACTTC.

J is TRBJ1-5 and V is TRBV30; possible D gene TRBD1, 6 bases. The CDR3 extends over 13 amino acids. Deletions cut 4 bases from V and 6 bases from J, with 13 bases between. In germline, CDR1 is GTSNPN, CDR2 SVGIG (reference sequence). This CDR3 is CAWTTGSGQPQHF. The CDR3 bases are TGTGCCTGGACAACAGGGTCCGGTCAGCCCCAGCATTTT.

This clone was observed a handful of times. The V gene is TRBV2, the J gene TRBJ2-7, with a possible D match to TRBD1 (6 bases). The germline V gene encodes CDR1 SNHLY and CDR2 FYNNEI. Trimming pared 5 bases from V and 2 bases from J, leaving 10 bases between. The CDR3 covers 13 residues. The CDR3 protein is CASSQDRPYEQYF. CDR3 nucleotide sequence: TGTGCCAGCAGTCAGGACAGACCCTACGAGCAGTACTTC.

This clone has only a few counts. This chain connects TRBV30 to TRBJ1-5, with D perhaps TRBD1 (6 bases). V lost 1 base, J lost 6 bases, and 10 bases lay in between. Germline V gene lookup returns CDR1 GTSNPN and CDR2 SVGIG (reference sequence). This CDR3 comprises 13 residues. The CDR3 DNA is TGTGCCTGGAGTGAGGGGGTGGTTCAGCCCCAGCATTTT. This codes for CAWSEGVVQPQHF.